This is a list of T cell receptor beta chains from one sample in a study of blood T cell repertoires in COVID-19. Profiling relied on immunoSEQ multiplex PCR, and the TCRdb table lists in-frame clones only, not all of them. The sample includes more than 200,000 clones, 70% to 90% of them seen just once. The sequenced sample consisted of peripheral blood. The receptors derive from a man aged 25 to 40 with active or convalescent COVID-19. Both conserved end residues are part of each CDR3. Clone size, where shown, is once, few, many, or a class for clones that have expanded.

v_call	j_call	clone_size	cdr3_aa
TRBV11-3	TRBJ1-6	-	CASSLTGSNSPLHF
TRBV4-3	TRBJ1-3	-	CASSQDQPGYAGNTIYF
TRBV5-4	TRBJ2-3	-	CASQPGAGTDTQYF
TRBV6-5	TRBJ1-5	once	CASTIAVSNQPQHF
TRBV6-1	TRBJ2-7	-	CASSEVVIYEQYF
TRBV12-3/TRBV12-4	TRBJ1-4	-	CASSRRGNEKLFF
TRBV5-1	TRBJ1-2	-	CASSAGQGFIGYTF
TRBV11-3	TRBJ1-3	-	CASSLGFMGSSGNTIYF
TRBV4-2	TRBJ2-7	-	CASSKRTSGATYEQYF
TRBV6-1	TRBJ2-1	-	CASSEWWLGHNEQFF
TRBV5-1	TRBJ1-2	-	CASSSRQGQGHYGYTF
TRBV18	TRBJ1-1	few	CASSPDRPGTEAFF
TRBV7-2	TRBJ2-1	-	CASSLGGQPSYNEQFF
TRBV11-2	TRBJ1-1	once	CASSPSGFDREAFF
TRBV5-1	TRBJ1-1	-	CASSLAGVINTEAFF
TRBV10-3	TRBJ2-7	-	CAPEGGSDYEQYF
TRBV15	TRBJ2-5	-	CATSPHRGETQYF
TRBV18	TRBJ1-1	-	CASSMSQELSMNTEAFF
TRBV5-1	TRBJ2-1	once	CASSVRQGDSSFF
TRBV9	TRBJ1-1	-	CASSVAGGRDTEAFF
TRBV15	TRBJ2-5	-	CATSSRSAAQETQYF
TRBV5-4	TRBJ1-2	-	CASRQGAGGYTF
TRBV27	TRBJ1-5	-	CASSSLGGGGQPQHF
TRBV9	TRBJ1-1	-	CASSRHSNTEAFF
TRBV2	TRBJ2-7	-	CASSTYYEQYF
TRBV7-9	TRBJ2-1	-	CASTRQGSDEQFF
TRBV14	TRBJ2-1	few	CASSRRTSGGYNEQFF
TRBV7-2	TRBJ1-2	-	CASSLQTGDRGIGYTF
TRBV6-5	TRBJ2-2	-	CASSYMSRVVGELFF
TRBV4-2	TRBJ1-2	-	CASSQQGSHYGYTF
TRBV7-9	TRBJ1-2	-	CASSLGGPAGYGYTF
TRBV2	TRBJ2-5	-	CASSADRGQQETQYF
TRBV10-3	TRBJ2-1	-	CAIRLAGGHHEQFF
TRBV10-1	TRBJ2-3	-	CASSDRRGGVDTQYF
TRBV7-9	TRBJ1-1	-	CASELEGGEAFF
TRBV9	TRBJ2-1	-	CASSVGDRGEQFF
TRBV11-1	TRBJ2-3	-	CASSLVREPNTQYF
TRBV7-9	TRBJ2-5	-	CASSFGGEETQYF
TRBV7-2	TRBJ2-6	few	CASSLRESGANVLTF
TRBV6-5	TRBJ1-5	-	CASSRSGGGNQPQHF